This TCR beta chain derives from a study of OX40 agonist ivuxolimab in advanced cancers. General study results and limits: More expanded clones were seen, on average, in CD8+ T cells than in CD4+. Clones of CD4+ and CD8+ blood T cells grew by week 6 at doses of 0.1 to 3.0 mg/kg. With doses of 0.1-3.0 mg/kg, partial responders showed among the lowest clonal expansion.

This clone is a singleton in its sample. Antigen unknown. Blood sampling was done at baseline, cycle 4 day 1, and cycle 7 day 1. Sequenced by immunoSEQ multiplex PCR; TCRdb stores in-frame clones only, minus some. Found here are 70,000 to 90,000 clones, around 85% of them singletons; the top ten hold under 2%. The germline V gene has CDR1 SNHLY and CDR2 FYNNEI. The ends lost 6 bases at V and 6 bases at J; junction bases unmatched: 18. There are 18 residues in the CDR3. The gene calls are TRBV2 and TRBJ2-2; 8 nucleotides agree with TRBD1. Sequences were derived from CD4+ or CD8+ T cells sorted from blood, sampled in a trial of the OX40 agonist ivuxolimab. The sequence came from an adult with an advanced solid tumor such as melanoma, head and neck, liver or kidney cancer. The CDR3 bases are TGTGCCAGCAGAATAAGACAGGGGTTTAGTCATGGTGCCGGGGAGCTGTTTTTT. As protein: CASRIRQGFSHGAGELFF. Full variable domain (remainder filled in from reference TRBV2 and TRBJ2-2): EPEVTQTPSHQVTQMGQEVILRCVPISNHLYFYWYRQILGQKVEFLVSFYNNEISEKSEIFDDQFSVERPDGSNFTLKIRSTKLEDSAMYFCASRIRQGFSHGAGELFFGEGSRLTVL.